The sequence of this TCR beta chain was determined in a study of cytomegalovirus exposure and HLA in healthy donors. Broader study findings: Many donors shared some public TCRs, even though most TCR sequences were rare. It was reported that TCR beta sequences correctly inferred the HLA-A and HLA-B alleles for most subjects. The majority of CMV-associated TCR beta chains were reported as apparently HLA-restricted in a later analysis. A cluster of highly shared sequence variants was likely a sequencing artifact.

V was shortened by 1 base and J by 2 bases, with 10 bases between the two germline ends. Germline V lookup: CDR1 SNHLY, CDR2 FYNNEI. There are 15 residues in the CDR3. A multiplex PCR was run with 60 Vbeta primers and 13 Jbeta primers. Clones were read by immunoSEQ multiplex PCR, and TCRdb kept only the in-frame ones, dropping some. The sample has roughly 180,000 clones, 78% seen once. As concerns this clone: The target antigen is unknown.

The chain uses TRBV2 and TRBJ2-3; D remains ambiguous. This receptor was identified in a woman aged 25 to 39 in good health and CMV-seropositive. The material sequenced was PBMCs. The CDR3 nucleotides read TGTGCCAGCAGTGAAGGGTCTGCTAACACAGATACGCAGTATTTT. Translated: CASSEGSANTDTQYF.